This T cell receptor beta chain was identified during a study of blood T cell repertoires in COVID-19. Sequencing used immunoSEQ multiplex PCR; TCRdb keeps in-frame clones, though not all of them. The sample lists about 140,000 clones, 85% to 90% occurring once. With respect to this clone: One end of the junction does not line up with germline, which may come from a read error.

The CDR3 totals 15 residues. CDR1 is MNHEY and CDR2 is SVGAGI in the germline V gene. This chain joins TRBV6-5 and TRBJ2-3, with TRBD1 as a possible D gene (6 bases). This clonotype was sampled from a woman in her sixties with acute or convalescent COVID-19. Material for sequencing was peripheral blood. CDR3 loop: CASSQSRDTVPSNSF. The CDR3 DNA follows: TGTGCCAGCAGTCAATCTAGGGACACCGTACCTTCCAACTCTTTT.